This T cell receptor (beta chain) was observed in a study of blood T cell repertoires in COVID-19. About the research overall: T cells, B-cell-depleted T cells, or PBMCs provided the cDNA or gDNA that served as material.

V gave up 4 bases and J gave up 2 bases; unmatched junction bases: 1. The CDR3 consists of 16 residues. CDR1 is MNHNY, CDR2 SVGAGI, per germline (reference sequence). TCRdb keeps only in-frame clones here, not all; method: immunoSEQ multiplex PCR. The data hold about 300,000 clones, with nearly 90% observed a single time. This clone showed up just once. Participant age was roughly 18 to 90 years, and participants resided in roughly 24 US areas. The sequence derives from a woman aged 18-29 years with acute COVID-19. The chain carries TRBV6-6 and TRBJ2-2; 13 bases match TRBD2. The sequenced material came from PBMCs or T cells enriched from blood (not recorded which). The CDR3, as DNA: TGTGCCAGCAGTTGGGGACTAGCGGGAAACACCGGGGAGCTGTTTTTT. It encodes CASSWGLAGNTGELFF.